This T cell receptor beta chain came from a study of breast tumors, draining lymph nodes, adjacent tissues. MiXCR, applied by TCRdb to the multiplex PCR reads, yields one record per CDR3 protein. The sample consists of about 53,000 distinct CDR3 sequences, 42% of them appearing once. This clonotype was seen repeatedly, ten times or more. Per the germline V gene, CDR1 is SGHTA and CDR2 is FQGNSA. The germline V and J ends were trimmed by 5 bases and 4 bases, with 16 bases remaining between them. This CDR3 is 15 amino acids long. Material: breast tumor tissue. The TCR was taken from a female donor with breast cancer. Some clones in this sample may be carry-over from other donors' samples. V and J are TRBV7-2 and TRBJ2-3; D call uncertain. The CDR3 reads CASSPLSGLADTQYF. CDR3 coding DNA: TGTGCCAGCAGCCCACTATCCGGTTTGGCAGATACGCAGTATTTT.